Listed below are T cell receptor beta chains from one sample, sequenced in a study of blood T cells in healthy people across ages. TCRdb itself ran the 5' RACE reads through MiXCR, one entry per CDR3 protein. The sample has 500,000 to 650,000 distinct CDR3 sequences, about 25% seen once. Another study also made use of these data, one on T cells of mothers and their children.

The sample taken for sequencing was blood. Source of these receptors: a boy between 2 and 10 years old in good health. Both conserved end residues are part of each CDR3. The order of the fields is V gene, J gene, CDR3 protein.

>TRBV7-9|TRBJ2-3
CASSLDRVSTQYF
>TRBV10-3|TRBJ1-4
CAISESGRNNEKLFF
>TRBV29-1|NA
CSVAGVEQYF
>TRBV15|TRBJ2-3
CATSRAHSRDTQYF
>TRBV9|TRBJ1-4
CASSVAGQDEKLFF
>TRBV7-9|TRBJ2-2
CASSGWTGPNTGELFF
>TRBV25-1|TRBJ1-4
CASSEWGQGSEKLFF
>TRBV7-9|NA
CASSWAGRSYEQYF
>TRBV20-1|TRBJ1-1
CSARGGDGNTEAFF
>TRBV7-7|TRBJ2-2
CASSPMTGNTGELFF
>TRBV28|TRBJ2-6
CASMAGGNGANVLTF
>TRBV5-5|TRBJ2-5
CASSSQGNQETQYF
>TRBV5-1|TRBJ2-3
CASSFTGLGTDTQYF
>TRBV7-6|TRBJ2-1
CASSPGGGSEQFF
>TRBV27|NA
CASSLWYQNAEQYF
>TRBV28|TRBJ1-3
CASSFPGYRSSFSGNTIYF
>TRBV29-1|TRBJ2-7
CSVRTGDAYEQYF
>TRBV6-5|TRBJ2-3
CASSSGTSGRRGTQYF
>TRBV7-2|TRBJ2-7
CASSLNTRDEQYF
>TRBV6-2/TRBV6-3|TRBJ1-2
CASSYSNPYGYTF
>TRBV7-2|NA
CASSLVASGGTNYFYEQYF
>TRBV11-2|TRBJ2-7
CASSLRSGTPSYEQYF
>TRBV3-1|TRBJ2-5
CASSQVGRSQETQYF
>TRBV27|TRBJ1-2
CVSSFTSLGGYTF
>TRBV3-1|NA
CASSQDGAGEQFF
>TRBV6-6|TRBJ1-2
CASSSQGAGGYTF
>TRBV6-5|TRBJ2-7
CASSSNRLIATYKQYF
>TRBV5-1|NA
CASSLAGRADYEQYF
>TRBV28|TRBJ1-4
CASSFWGNNEKLFF
>TRBV20-1|TRBJ2-4
CSARGTGGVRSIQYF
>TRBV29-1|TRBJ1-5
CSVGGTGGQPQHF
>TRBV7-6|TRBJ1-4
CASSLGVTEKLFF
>TRBV20-1|NA
CSARDLAEPSYEQYF
>TRBV7-8|TRBJ1-2
CASSFRDRPANYGYTF
>TRBV20-1|TRBJ2-7
CSARGRGTPYEQYF
>TRBV7-9|TRBJ2-3
CASSLALGEADTQYF
>TRBV7-3|TRBJ2-5
CASSTSGGVLETQYF
>TRBV7-7|TRBJ2-5
CASSLGRTYQETQYF
>TRBV11-2|TRBJ2-5
CASSLTGLGETQYF
>TRBV5-1|TRBJ2-7
CASSSRTGYEQYF
>TRBV4-3|TRBJ2-7
CASSQGTGDPEQYF
>TRBV9|TRBJ2-1
CASSRRQTSSYNEQFF
>TRBV5-1|NA
CASRGTSGRVEQFF
>TRBV2|TRBJ2-7
CAISPGTGGEQYF
>TRBV4-3|TRBJ1-1
CASSQSGSAATEAFF
>TRBV3-1|TRBJ2-1
CASSQDVGARSYNEQFF
>TRBV7-9|TRBJ1-2
CASSLAQIRTITSHYGYTF
>TRBV15|TRBJ2-4
CATSREGGRAVAKNIQYF
>TRBV27|NA
CASSQDRTPYEQYF
>TRBV10-1|TRBJ2-2
CASSPKSWYAGELFF